This passage covers 29 T cell receptor beta chains from one sample sequenced in a study of beta chain features in type 1 diabetes. General study points: Moderately but significantly shorter TCRB CDR3s were found in Type 1 diabetes patients in all four CD4+ subsets.

The whole isolated RNA underwent reverse transcription, so sequencing captured expressed TCRB transcripts. TCRdb's table, derived via immunoSEQ multiplex PCR, lists solely in-frame clones and lacks some. The sample contains roughly 400,000 clones, around a tenth of which appear only once. These receptors have no known antigen. The sample consisted of central memory CD4+ T cells from blood. All receptors derive from a man in his thirties or forties with type 1 diabetes.

The chain combines TRBV7-8 with TRBJ1-5; D is unresolved. The CDR3 length is 15 residues. CDR1 is SGHVS, CDR2 FQNEAQ, per germline. With 6 bases removed from V and 7 bases from J, the gap between germline ends came to 19 bases. The DNA of the CDR3 is TGTGCCAGCAGGTTCTCCGGGTCTCAGGAACAGCCCCAGCATTTT. Translated: CASRFSGSQEQPQHF.

The rearrangement uses TRBV7-3 and TRBJ1-2, with D hard to call. CDR3 size: 15 residues. The V gene's germline CDR1 is SGHTA and CDR2 FQGTGA. The V and J ends lost 5 bases and 6 bases respectively, with 19 bases between them. The CDR3 DNA is TGTGCCAGCAGCACCGCAAACCCTCGTAGTGATGGCTACACCTTC. This gives the protein CASSTANPRSDGYTF.

V is TRBV6-1 and J is TRBJ1-4, with D possibly being TRBD1 (5 bases). The CDR3 runs to 13 residues. CDR1 and CDR2 from the germline V gene are MNHNS and SASEGT. V lost 2 bases to trimming and J lost 8 bases, with 9 bases between them. CDR3 loop: CASSESDREKLFF. The CDR3 nucleotides are TGTGCCAGCAGTGAATCTGACAGAGAAAAACTGTTTTTT.

This clone was found a few times. The J gene is TRBJ2-4, the V gene TRBV28; 7 bases map to TRBD1. Germline V gives CDR1 MDHEN, CDR2 SYDVKM. The CDR3 sequence is 13 residues long. The V segment lost 8 bases and the J segment 3 bases; nucleotides outside the gene matches: 4. The CDR3 sequence is CASLGTDKNIQYF. The CDR3, as DNA: TGTGCCAGCCTCGGGACAGACAAAAACATTCAGTACTTC. Complete variable domain (other parts from reference TRBV28 and TRBJ2-4): DVKVTQSSRYLVKRTGEKVFLECVQDMDHENMFWYRQDPGLGLRLIYFSYDVKMKEKGDIPEGYSVSREKKERFSLILESASTNQTSMYLCASLGTDKNIQYFGAGTRLSVL.

This clone has a handful of counts. This chain links TRBV5-1 with TRBJ2-1, with 8 bases aligning to TRBD2. Germline CDR1 and CDR2: SGHRS and YFSETQ. This CDR3 region has 16 residues. J gave up 3 bases and V 2 bases, and 7 bases lay outside the gene matches. CDR3 sequence: CASSLRLAGLYNEQFF. The CDR3 DNA sequence: TGCGCCAGCAGCTTACGTCTAGCGGGTCTCTACAATGAGCAGTTCTTC.

This clone was detected a few times. The rearrangement joins TRBV18 to TRBJ2-2, with TRBD1 matching 9 bases. The J segment lost 4 bases and the V segment lost 4 bases, leaving 4 bases of the junction unmatched. The CDR3 covers 15 residues. CDR1 KGHSH and CDR2 LQKENI come from the germline V gene. This CDR3 is CASSRTGAPTGELFF. CDR3 bases: TGTGCCAGCTCACGGACAGGGGCCCCCACCGGGGAGCTGTTTTTT.

The chain uses TRBV7-8 and TRBJ2-7; D gene unclear. The V end lost 2 bases, the J end lost 2 bases, and 10 bases lay between the germline ends. This CDR3 is built from 14 residues. Germline assignment: CDR1 SGHVS and CDR2 FQNEAQ. The CDR3 nucleotides are TGTGCCAGCAGCTTAACCGACGGCACCTACGAGCAGTACTTC. Translating gives CASSLTDGTYEQYF.

A few counts support this clone. The V call is TRBV4-2, the J call TRBJ2-3; 7 bases are a match to TRBD2. V dropped 0 bases and J dropped 5; count of bases not matched to a gene: 11. Germline V gives CDR1 LGHNA, CDR2 YNFKEQ. The CDR3 totals 17 residues. CDR3 region: CASSQEVVGGRGDTQYF. The CDR3 nucleotides read TGTGCCAGCAGCCAAGAGGTGGTAGGCGGGAGAGGAGATACGCAGTATTTT.

This clone has only a few counts. The DNA is omitted, as the CDR3 cannot be located on it reliably, and the CDR3 follows TCRdb's listing. The CDR3 region is CASSQFHSTPGSCFF. J is TRBJ2-2 and V is TRBV23-1; the table's D call, TRBD2, was not checked against the DNA. TRBV23-1 is assigned to the ORF class and has an uncertain function. A total of 15 residues make up the CDR3, ends included.

A few counts support this clone. This chain uses TRBV6-6 with TRBJ2-7; D is undetermined. Germline V gene data show CDR1 as MNHNY and CDR2 as SVGAGI (reference sequence). The V end lost 0 bases, the J end lost 3 bases, and 9 bases lay between the germline ends. CDR3 size: 14 residues. CDR3 amino acids: CASSYSARYYEQYF. CDR3 DNA sequence: TGTGCCAGCAGTTACTCGGCCAGATACTACGAGCAGTACTTC.

The chain combines TRBV5-6 with TRBJ1-1; D remains unclear. Trimming cost V 4 bases and J 1 base, with 11 bases left between them. From germline, CDR1 is SGHDT and CDR2 YYEEEE. The CDR3 is 14 residues long. In DNA form, the CDR3 reads TGTGCCAGCAGCGGGGTGGCAGGGAACACTGAAGCTTTCTTT. This codes for CASSGVAGNTEAFF.

The chain combines TRBV2 with TRBJ1-1; weak D call: TRBD1 (6 bases). From germline, CDR1 is SNHLY and CDR2 FYNNEI. V was cut by 3 bases and J by 8 bases, with 16 bases left in between. This CDR3 has 14 residues. The CDR3 coding sequence is TGTGCCAGCAGTGACCCCAGGGGATCCACCGAAGCTTTCTTT. Protein: CASSDPRGSTEAFF.

This clone was counted between two and nine times. The rearrangement joins TRBV6-1 to TRBJ1-4; D is unclear. There are 17 residues in the CDR3. Germline values: CDR1 MNHNS, CDR2 SASEGT. The V gene lost 3 bases and the J gene lost 0 bases, with 14 bases spanning the gap. CDR3 sequence (DNA): TGTGCCAGCAGTGAGGCGTTGGGCGGTGCAACTAATGAAAAACTGTTTTTT. Protein: CASSEALGGATNEKLFF.

This clone occurred a few times. This sequence joins TRBV2 and TRBJ1-5; D unresolved. The CDR3 is made up of 14 amino acids. Germline lookup yields CDR1 SNHLY and CDR2 FYNNEI. V lost 4 bases to trimming and J lost 7 bases, with 14 bases between them. CDR3 DNA sequence: TGTGCCAGCAGTGCAACAAGGTTATCCCAGCCCCAGCATTTT. It encodes CASSATRLSQPQHF.

This clone appeared a few times. This chain links TRBV5-5 with TRBJ2-3, with TRBD1 matching over 7 bases. CDR1 SGHKS and CDR2 YYEKEE come from the germline V gene (reference sequence). V lost 5 bases to trimming and J lost 4 bases; unmatched junction nucleotides: 4. The CDR3 covers 13 residues. CDR3 sequence (DNA): TGTGCCAGCAGATCAGGGGGATCAGATACGCAGTATTTT. This translates into CASRSGGSDTQYF.

This clone was observed a few times. This CDR3 is also generated by other DNA sequences in the sample. The chain carries TRBV2 and TRBJ1-5; D not resolved. Germline assignment: CDR1 SNHLY and CDR2 FYNNEI. Trimming stripped 5 bases from V and 4 bases from J, with 9 bases between. The CDR3 is 13 amino acids. CDR3 in DNA: TGTGCCAGCAGTTACACGAGTAATCAGCCCCAGCATTTT. As protein: CASSYTSNQPQHF.

The chain has TRBV18 and TRBJ2-7; 9 bases match TRBD2. The CDR3 has 14 amino acids. Per the germline V gene, CDR1 is KGHSH and CDR2 is LQKENI. With 1 base clipped from V and 6 bases from J, the junction kept 4 bases outside the gene matches. CDR3 sequence (DNA): TGTGCCAGCTCACCACTGGGACTAGCTCTCGAGCAGTACTTC. Protein: CASSPLGLALEQYF.

This clone was observed a few times. The chain has TRBV27 and TRBJ2-7; 12 bases are a match to TRBD2. CDR3 length: 14 amino acids. Unmatched junction bases numbered 6, after V lost 8 bases and J lost 4 bases. Germline CDR1 reads MNHEY; CDR2 reads SMNVEV (reference sequence). The CDR3 is CASQSTSGRYEQYF. Here the CDR3 DNA reads TGTGCCAGCCAGTCGACTAGCGGGAGATACGAGCAGTACTTC.

This clone has at least ten counts. This chain uses TRBV7-9 with TRBJ2-5; a possible D gene is TRBD1 (6 bases). V was clipped by 4 bases and J by 2 bases, with 11 bases between them. The length of the CDR3 is 14 residues. Per germline, CDR1 SEHNR and CDR2 FQNEAQ (reference sequence). The CDR3 DNA reads TGTGCCAGCAGCTCACAGGGAACTCAAGAGACCCAGTACTTC. Its protein is CASSSQGTQETQYF. The full variable domain, with the rest looked up from reference TRBV7-9 and TRBJ2-5, is DTGVSQNPRHKITKRGQNVTFRCDPISEHNRLYWYRQTLGQGPEFLTYFQNEAQLEKSRLLSDRFSAERPKGSFSTLEIQRTEQGDSAMYLCASSSQGTQETQYFGPGTRLLVL.

The sample holds a few counts of this clone. The gene calls are TRBV5-8 and TRBJ1-2, with D unclear. V lost 4 bases and J 5 bases, leaving 6 bases between the germline ends. CDR1 and CDR2 from the germline V gene are SGHTS and YDEGEE. This CDR3 is built from 11 residues. CDR3 DNA sequence: TGTGCCAGCAGCGGGCGGTATGGCTACACCTTC. This gives the protein CASSGRYGYTF. The complete variable domain, with remaining parts taken from reference TRBV5-8 and TRBJ1-2, reads EAGVTQSPTHLIKTRGQQATLRCSPISGHTSVYWYQQALGLGLQFLLWYDEGEERNRGNFPPRFSGRQFPNYSSELNVNALELEDSALYLCASSGRYGYTFGSGTRLTVV.

CDR3 region: CASSVELHTDTQYF. The CDR3 DNA reads TGTGCCAGCAGCGTAGAACTTCACACAGATACGCAGTATTTT. The chain carries TRBV9 and TRBJ2-3; D not certain. Germline-derived CDR1 and CDR2 are SGDLS and YYNGEE. V was trimmed by 0 bases and J by 2 bases, leaving 7 bases between them. The CDR3 contains 14 residues.

This clone has a count of ten or more. The V and J genes are TRBV5-6 and TRBJ1-5, with 7 bases aligning to TRBD1. The CDR3 sequence is 15 residues long. The junction had 7 bases not matched to a gene; V was cut back by 3 bases and J by 4 bases. The V gene's germline CDR1 is SGHDT and CDR2 YYEEEE. The DNA for the CDR3 is TGTGCCAGCAGCTCGACAGGGAGGGAAAATCAGCCCCAGCATTTT. It specifies CASSSTGRENQPQHF.

This chain links TRBV19 with TRBJ2-6; D perhaps matches TRBD2 (6 bases). Trimming left V 1 base short and J 6 bases short, with 13 bases between. Germline CDR1 is LNHDA and CDR2 is SQIVND (reference sequence). The CDR3 runs 16 residues. The CDR3 DNA reads as TGTGCCAGTAGTATAGGCCGGGAGCCCTCGGCCAACGTCCTGACTTTC. Amino acids: CASSIGREPSANVLTF.

This sequence joins TRBV11-2 and TRBJ2-6, with D tentatively TRBD2 (5 bases). Germline-derived CDR1 and CDR2 are SGHAT and FQNNGV. V was shortened by 5 bases and J by 2 bases, with 10 bases between the two germline ends. This CDR3 contains 15 residues. The CDR3: CASSPRGTGANVLTF. The CDR3 DNA follows: TGTGCCAGCAGCCCCCGGGGAACTGGGGCCAACGTCCTGACTTTC.

This chain links TRBV11-2 with TRBJ1-1; tentatively, D is TRBD1 (6 bases). Trimming removed 3 bases at V and 3 bases at J, with 20 bases between. Germline CDR1 is SGHAT and CDR2 is FQNNGV. The CDR3 totals 17 residues. CDR3 sequence reads: CASSFSRFGGRDTEAFF. Here the CDR3 DNA reads TGTGCCAGCAGCTTTAGTCGGTTCGGGGGGCGCGACACTGAAGCTTTCTTT.

For the CDR3, the DNA is TGCGCCAGCAGCCCGGGACAGGGCGATGGCTACACCTTC. This encodes CASSPGQGDGYTF. The chain carries TRBV5-1 and TRBJ1-2; TRBD1 aligns across 9 bases. CDR3 length: 13 residues. Germline V gene data show CDR1 as SGHRS and CDR2 as YFSETQ. V shed 4 bases and J 6 bases; nucleotides not matched to a gene: 4.

This clone has ten or more counts. Here the CDR3 reads CASSATWKETQYF. DNA of the CDR3: TGTGCCAGCAGCGCAACTTGGAAGGAGACCCAGTACTTC. The chain has TRBV14 and TRBJ2-5; no clear D. Between the trimmed V and J ends, which lost 5 bases and 5 bases, there was a span of 12 bases. Germline V gene sequence: CDR1 SGHDN, CDR2 FVKESK. CDR3 size: 13 residues.

This rearrangement joins TRBV6-6 to TRBJ1-1, with TRBD1 identical over 8 bases. The J segment lost 4 bases and the V segment lost 6 bases, leaving 4 bases of the junction unmatched. In germline, CDR1 is MNHNY, CDR2 SVGAGI (reference sequence). CDR3 length: 13 residues. This CDR3 reads CASSLTGGTEAFF. The DNA for the CDR3 is TGTGCCAGCAGCCTAACAGGGGGCACTGAAGCTTTCTTT.

This clone was seen a few times. This sequence joins TRBV19 and TRBJ1-1; D remains ambiguous. Trimming took off 7 bases at V and 4 bases at J, with 16 bases between the two ends. This CDR3 has 14 amino acids. Per germline, CDR1 LNHDA and CDR2 SQIVND (reference sequence). CDR3 protein: CASTHRSSSTEAFF. The CDR3, as DNA: TGTGCCAGTACCCACAGAAGCAGTAGCACTGAAGCTTTCTTT.